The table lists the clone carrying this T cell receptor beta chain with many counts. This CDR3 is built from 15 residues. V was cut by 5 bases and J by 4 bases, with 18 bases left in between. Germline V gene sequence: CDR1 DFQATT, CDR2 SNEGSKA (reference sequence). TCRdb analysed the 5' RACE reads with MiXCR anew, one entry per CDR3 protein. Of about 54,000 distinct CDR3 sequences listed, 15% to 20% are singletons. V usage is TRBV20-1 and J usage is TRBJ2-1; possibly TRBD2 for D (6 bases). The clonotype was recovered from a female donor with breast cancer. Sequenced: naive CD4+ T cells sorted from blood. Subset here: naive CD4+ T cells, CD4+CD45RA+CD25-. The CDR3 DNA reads TGCAGTGCTGGAGGTGGGCGGGATAAGTACAATGAGCAGTTCTTC. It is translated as CSAGGGRDKYNEQFF.